This T cell receptor (beta chain) was profiled in a study of shared clonotypes between healthy human individuals. The germline gives CDR1 WNHNN, CDR2 SYGVQD (reference sequence). This CDR3 contains 15 residues. After removal of 2 bases from V and 4 bases from J, the junction contained 4 bases not matched to a gene. Once extracted for a subset, genomic DNA was divided evenly among several immunoSEQ plates. Clones were sequenced by immunoSEQ multiplex PCR, and TCRdb holds only the in-frame ones, with some missing. The sample consists of approximately 2,000,000 clones, about 90% of them appearing once. This clonotype was sampled from a man aged 18 to 30 in good health. Some clones in this sample may be carry-over from other donors' samples. J is TRBJ1-5 and V is TRBV10-1; TRBD1 agrees at 8 bases. The source material was naive CD4+ T cells from PBMCs. Subset noted: CD45RA+ positively selected. The chain's CDR3 is CASSEGTGGNQPQHF. CDR3 DNA: TGCGCCAGCAGTGAGGGGACAGGAGGGAATCAGCCCCAGCATTTT.